These 3 T cell receptor beta chains originate from one sample sequenced in a study of shared clonotypes between healthy human individuals. The repertoire was sequenced with immunoSEQ multiplex PCR; TCRdb's copy has only in-frame clones and lacks some. The table records roughly 1,600,000 clones, around 98.5% of them present only once. Source material: naive CD4+ T cells sorted from blood. This sample's subset: CD45RA+ positively selected. The receptors here all came from a man aged 30 to 39 in good health.

The chain has TRBV18 and TRBJ2-7; D is perhaps TRBD1 or TRBD2 (5 bases each). Germline loops: CDR1 KGHSH, CDR2 LQKENI. The CDR3 is 16 amino acids. V lost 3 bases and J lost 0, with 15 bases in between. In DNA, the CDR3 is TGTGCCAGCTCACCGTTTGAAGGGGACCTCTCCTACGAGCAGTACTTC. Translating gives CASSPFEGDLSYEQYF.

Only one count was recorded for this clone. This sequence joins TRBV28 and TRBJ2-2; D gene uncertain. The CDR3 totals 14 residues. CDR1 and CDR2 from the germline V gene are MDHEN and SYDVKM. V shed 3 bases and J shed 5 bases, with 10 bases lying between them. CDR3 coding DNA: TGTGCCAGCAGTTTGACGGCCCCGACCGGGGAGCTGTTTTTT. It specifies CASSLTAPTGELFF.

V usage is TRBV18 and J usage is TRBJ2-7; D uncertain. From germline, CDR1 is KGHSH and CDR2 LQKENI. This CDR3 is built from 13 residues. The germline V and J ends were trimmed by 10 bases and 1 base, with 14 bases remaining between them. The DNA of the CDR3 is TGTGCCACTTCGCCGGGTACGTCCTACGAGCAGTACTTC. It codes for CATSPGTSYEQYF.